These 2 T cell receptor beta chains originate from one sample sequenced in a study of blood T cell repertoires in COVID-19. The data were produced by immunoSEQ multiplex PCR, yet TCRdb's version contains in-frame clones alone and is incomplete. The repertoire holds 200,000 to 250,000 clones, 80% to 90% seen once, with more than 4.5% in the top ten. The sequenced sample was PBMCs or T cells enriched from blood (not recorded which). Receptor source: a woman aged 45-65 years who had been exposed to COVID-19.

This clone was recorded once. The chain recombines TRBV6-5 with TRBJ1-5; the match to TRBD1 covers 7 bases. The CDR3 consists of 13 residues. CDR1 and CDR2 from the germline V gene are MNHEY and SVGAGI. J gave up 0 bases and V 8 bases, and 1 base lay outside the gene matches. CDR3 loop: CASSGGSNQPQHF. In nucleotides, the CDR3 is TGTGCCAGCTCAGGGGGTAGCAATCAGCCCCAGCATTTT.

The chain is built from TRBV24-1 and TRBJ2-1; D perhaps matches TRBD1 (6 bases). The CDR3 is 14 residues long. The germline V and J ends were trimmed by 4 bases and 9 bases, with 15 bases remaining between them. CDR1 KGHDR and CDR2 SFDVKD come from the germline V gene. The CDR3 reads CATSEGTFRSEQFF. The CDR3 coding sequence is TGTGCCACCAGTGAAGGGACATTCCGAAGTGAGCAGTTCTTC.